These 32 T cell receptor beta chains were sequenced from one sample in a study of blood T cell repertoires in COVID-19. The assay was immunoSEQ multiplex PCR, and TCRdb's table has in-frame clones only and misses some. The table lists approximately 240,000 clones, about 83% of them singletons. Sample: peripheral blood. The origin of the receptors is a human donor in a cohort sampled during active COVID-19.

The rearrangement joins TRBV18 to TRBJ2-2, with 8 bases fitting TRBD1. Germline loops: CDR1 KGHSH, CDR2 LQKENI. J lost 0 bases, V lost 6 bases, and 3 bases had no gene match. This CDR3 comprises 15 residues. DNA for the CDR3: TGTGCCAGCTCCCCAGGGGGCGCGAACACCGGGGAGCTGTTTTTT. Translation gives CASSPGGANTGELFF.

The V call is TRBV18, the J call TRBJ1-3; 8 nucleotides match TRBD1. Germline V lookup: CDR1 KGHSH, CDR2 LQKENI. V shed 6 bases and J 0 bases; nucleotides not matched to a gene: 7. The CDR3 length is 16 residues. CDR3 sequence: CASSEQGDSSGNTIYF. The CDR3 bases are TGTGCCAGCTCCGAACAGGGGGACTCCTCTGGAAACACCATATATTTT.

CDR3 loop: CASSYTTGSFSEQYF. The CDR3 coding sequence is TGCGCCAGCAGCTACACGACAGGCAGCTTTAGCGAGCAGTACTTC. The J gene is TRBJ2-7, the V gene TRBV4-1, with D perhaps matching TRBD1 (6 bases). CDR1 and CDR2 (germline): MGHRA, YSYEKL. V was pared by 5 bases and J by 6 bases, with 20 bases between. This CDR3 is 15 amino acids long.

This clone occurred once. The chain employs TRBV5-4 and TRBJ1-6, with D perhaps matching TRBD1 (5 bases). The V end lost 0 bases, the J end lost 8 bases, and 9 bases lay between the germline ends. This CDR3 spans 14 amino acids. Looked up from germline, CDR1 is SGHNT and CDR2 is YYREEE (reference sequence). As DNA, the CDR3 is TGTGCCAGCAGCTTGGTGGAACAGGATTCACCCCTCCACTTT. It translates to CASSLVEQDSPLHF.

V usage is TRBV6-4 and J usage is TRBJ1-1; 9 bases line up with TRBD1. CDR3 length: 18 residues. Germline V gene data show CDR1 as MRHNA and CDR2 as SNTAGT. V was pared by 0 bases and J by 4 bases, with 12 bases of the junction left unmatched. CDR3 in amino acids: CASSDSNEPGTGPTEAFF. The DNA for the CDR3 is TGTGCCAGCAGTGACTCCAATGAACCCGGGACAGGGCCCACTGAAGCTTTCTTT.

The V gene is TRBV6-4, the J gene TRBJ2-1; 11 bases map to TRBD2. The CDR3 totals 16 residues. Germline CDR1 is MRHNA and CDR2 is SNTAGT. Losses at the gene ends were 1 base for V and 7 bases for J; bases not matched to a gene: 6. The CDR3 spells CASSDFNSGRANEQFF. The CDR3, as DNA: TGTGCCAGCAGTGACTTTAATAGCGGGAGGGCGAATGAGCAGTTCTTC.

The chain joins TRBV3-1 (or the pseudogene TRBV3-2) to TRBJ1-1, with 11 bases fitting TRBD1. Trimming removed 4 bases from V and 6 bases from J; junction bases left unmatched: 4. CDR1 is LGHDT and CDR2 is YNNKEL in the germline V gene (reference sequence). The CDR3 sequence is 14 residues long. CDR3 amino acids: CASSPRDRGAEAFF. The CDR3 DNA reads as TGTGCCAGCAGCCCCCGGGACAGGGGGGCTGAAGCTTTCTTT.

The CDR3 here is CASSKEGYQPQHF. For the CDR3, the DNA is TGTGCCAGCAGCAAAGAGGGGTATCAGCCCCAGCATTTT. The chain is built from TRBV21-1 and TRBJ1-5; TRBD1 is the table's D call and was not checked against the DNA. TRBV21-1 is a known pseudogene. The CDR3 contains 13 residues.

The chain carries TRBV2 and TRBJ1-4; 10 nucleotides match TRBD1. The CDR3 has 15 amino acids. CDR1 is SNHLY and CDR2 is FYNNEI in the germline V gene. The V gene end was trimmed by 6 bases and the J gene end by 7 bases; junction bases not matched to a gene: 8. The CDR3 here is CASSQDRGIGEKLFF. CDR3 sequence (DNA): TGTGCCAGCAGCCAGGACAGGGGGATTGGTGAAAAACTGTTTTTT.

This clone was seen only a few times. The CDR3 region is CASSPFEGVAGELFF. For the CDR3, the DNA is TGTGCCAGCAGTCCCTTCGAAGGGGTCGCCGGGGAGCTGTTTTTT. This chain joins TRBV6-4 and TRBJ2-2, with D maybe TRBD1 (5 bases). Germline V CDR1 and CDR2: MRHNA, SNTAGT. V was shortened by 5 bases and J by 6 bases, with 16 bases between the two germline ends. CDR3 length equals 15 residues.

The chain uses TRBV28 and TRBJ2-3; possible D gene TRBD2, 6 bases. The germline V gene has CDR1 MDHEN and CDR2 SYDVKM. The V end lost 6 bases, the J end lost 2 bases, and 15 bases lay between the germline ends. This CDR3 is 15 amino acids long. In DNA form, the CDR3 reads TGTGCCAGCAGCTCTTTGACTAGGCCCACAGATACGCAGTATTTT. Protein: CASSSLTRPTDTQYF.

The chain couples TRBV29-1 to TRBJ2-7; D remains ambiguous. There are 12 residues in the CDR3. V shed 4 bases and J shed 2 bases, with 9 bases lying between them. The germline V gene has CDR1 SQVTM and CDR2 ANQGSEA. CDR3 DNA sequence: TGCAGCGTTGTCAGGTCCCCCTACGAGCAGTACTTC. It specifies CSVVRSPYEQYF.

The chain joins TRBV6-2 or TRBV6-3 to TRBJ1-2; D is perhaps TRBD1 (6 bases). Trimming removed 0 bases at V and 2 bases at J, with 10 bases between. Germline V gene data show CDR1 as MNHEY and CDR2 as SVGEGT. The CDR3 has 15 amino acids. The chain's CDR3 is CASSYSQGTNYGYTF. The CDR3 region has the DNA TGTGCCAGCAGTTACTCTCAGGGGACAAACTATGGCTACACCTTC.

In this sample, this clone turned up once. The chain joins TRBV3-1 (or the pseudogene TRBV3-2) to TRBJ2-1, with D perhaps TRBD1 (6 bases). This CDR3 comprises 14 residues. CDR1 and CDR2 from the germline V gene are LGHDT and YNNKEL (reference sequence). V was trimmed by 4 bases and J by 2 bases, leaving 9 bases between them. The DNA of the CDR3 is TGTGCCAGCAGCCGGGGGCTGGCCTACAATGAGCAGTTCTTC. Translated, it gives CASSRGLAYNEQFF.

The rearrangement uses TRBV18 and TRBJ2-7; no clear D. V lost 2 bases, J lost 4 bases, and 6 bases lay in between. CDR1 KGHSH and CDR2 LQKENI come from the germline V gene. This CDR3 region has 12 residues. The CDR3 protein is CASSPRTYEQYF. The CDR3 coding sequence is TGTGCCAGCTCACCAAGAACTTACGAGCAGTACTTC.

This clone showed up just a few times. The V call is TRBV5-8, the J call TRBJ2-7; TRBD1 might be the D (6 bases). This CDR3 is built from 15 residues. Germline CDR1 is SGHTS and CDR2 is YDEGEE. Trimming cost V 3 bases and J 2 bases, with 15 bases left between them. This CDR3 is CASSSIRRGAYEQYF. DNA for the CDR3: TGTGCCAGCAGCTCAATTCGCAGGGGCGCCTACGAGCAGTACTTC.

This rearrangement joins TRBV19 to TRBJ1-4, with a weak D call TRBD1 (5 bases). This CDR3 region has 13 residues. Trimming left V 2 bases short and J 10 bases short, with 11 bases between. Germline V gene sequence: CDR1 LNHDA, CDR2 SQIVND (reference sequence). DNA of the CDR3: TGTGCCAGTAGTATACAGGGAAAGGGAAAACTGTTTTTT. It encodes CASSIQGKGKLFF.

The table lists this clone with many counts. The rearrangement uses TRBV27 and TRBJ1-1; D is possibly TRBD1 (6 bases). The CDR3 spans 15 residues. Germline CDR1 and CDR2: MNHEY and SMNVEV (reference sequence). Between the trimmed V and J ends, which lost 5 bases and 1 base, there was a span of 14 bases. The CDR3: CASSPSTGRNTEAFF. The CDR3 DNA reads TGTGCCAGCAGTCCGTCGACAGGCCGGAACACTGAAGCTTTCTTT.

This chain links TRBV15 with TRBJ2-3, with 12 bases fitting TRBD2. Germline V gene data show CDR1 as LNHNV and CDR2 as YYDKDF (reference sequence). The CDR3 covers 17 residues. The V gene end was trimmed by 0 bases and the J gene end by 2 bases; junction bases not matched to a gene: 3. CDR3 in DNA: TGTGCCACCAGCAGAGATCGGACTAGCGGGGCCACAGATACGCAGTATTTT. As protein: CATSRDRTSGATDTQYF.

The J gene is TRBJ2-3, the V gene TRBV19; 8 bases line up with TRBD1. The germline V gene has CDR1 LNHDA and CDR2 SQIVND (reference sequence). The CDR3 contains 15 residues. J gave up 2 bases and V 0 bases, and 1 base lay outside the gene matches. The chain's CDR3 is CASSIEQGDTDTQYF. In nucleotides, the CDR3 is TGTGCCAGTAGTATAGAACAGGGGGACACAGATACGCAGTATTTT. Full variable domain (remainder filled in from reference TRBV19 and TRBJ2-3): DGGITQSPKYLFRKEGQNVTLSCEQNLNHDAMYWYRQDPGQGLRLIYYSQIVNDFQKGDIAEGYSVSREKKESFPLTVTSAQKNPTAFYLCASSIEQGDTDTQYFGPGTRLTVL.

V and J are TRBV3-1 (or the pseudogene TRBV3-2) and TRBJ1-1; D uncertain. V lost 4 bases to trimming and J lost 11 bases, with 20 bases between them. Germline CDR1 reads LGHDT; CDR2 reads YNNKEL (reference sequence). The CDR3 totals 14 residues. The CDR3 loop reads CASSPFRSEVRAFF. The DNA of the CDR3 is TGTGCCAGCAGCCCATTTCGGTCGGAGGTTAGGGCTTTCTTT.

The chain links TRBV14 to TRBJ2-2; D is undetermined. V gave up 0 bases and J gave up 0 bases, with 11 bases separating them. CDR3 length: 17 residues. The germline V gene encodes CDR1 SGHDN and CDR2 FVKESK. The CDR3, as DNA: TGTGCCAGCAGCCAAGAACCTACCCTCGCGAACACCGGGGAGCTGTTTTTT. It encodes CASSQEPTLANTGELFF.

On this clone: Relative to the germline gene, one junction end is altered; a read error may explain this. The J gene is TRBJ2-1, the V gene TRBV7-7, with a weak D call TRBD2 (6 bases). Germline V CDR1 and CDR2: SSHAT, FNYEAQ (reference sequence). This CDR3 spans 15 amino acids. CDR3 protein: CASSPIADQYNEQFF. The CDR3 DNA follows: TGTGCTAGCAGCCCTATAGCGGACCAATACAATGAGCAGTTCTTC.

The V and J genes are TRBV29-1 and TRBJ2-2; perhaps TRBD2 as D (6 bases). This CDR3 contains 14 residues. The V gene lost 5 bases and the J gene lost 0 bases, with 10 bases spanning the gap. The germline CDR1 and CDR2 sequences are SQVTM and ANQGSEA. The CDR3 region has the DNA TGCAGCGTTATGGGGGGATCGAACACCGGGGAGCTGTTTTTT. Translating it yields CSVMGGSNTGELFF.

V and J are TRBV11-2 and TRBJ1-5; 7 nucleotides match TRBD1. The germline V gene has CDR1 SGHAT and CDR2 FQNNGV. This CDR3 spans 15 amino acids. Germline trimming cut 0 bases from V and 2 bases from J; bases unmatched to any gene: 1. CDR3 loop: CASSLEGGRNQPQHF. The CDR3 DNA reads as TGTGCCAGCAGCTTAGAAGGGGGCCGCAATCAGCCCCAGCATTTT. Variable domain in full (rest from reference TRBV11-2 and TRBJ1-5): EAGVAQSPRYKIIEKRQSVAFWCNPISGHATLYWYQQILGQGPKLLIQFQNNGVVDDSQLPKDRFSAERLKGVDSTLKIQPAKLEDSAVYLCASSLEGGRNQPQHFGDGTRLSIL.

The CDR3 is CASRIQGEGEKLFF. In DNA form, the CDR3 reads TGTGCCAGTAGGATACAGGGGGAAGGTGAAAAACTGTTTTTT. V is TRBV19 and J is TRBJ1-4; 8 bases fit TRBD1. The germline V gene encodes CDR1 LNHDA and CDR2 SQIVND (reference sequence). The CDR3 sequence is 14 residues long. Losses at the gene ends were 6 bases for V and 7 bases for J; bases not matched to a gene: 7.

The rearrangement joins TRBV15 to TRBJ2-1, with 9 bases aligning to TRBD2. The V and J ends lost 0 bases and 3 bases, in that order; junction bases with no gene match: 0. The germline gives CDR1 LNHNV, CDR2 YYDKDF (reference sequence). The CDR3 loop spans 15 amino acids. DNA for the CDR3: TGTGCCACCAGCAGAGATAGCGGGAGCTACAATGAGCAGTTCTTC. Translating it yields CATSRDSGSYNEQFF.

This sequence joins TRBV13 and TRBJ2-5; TRBD1 matches 9 bases. The CDR3 extends over 14 amino acids. V lost 5 bases, J lost 4 bases, and 5 bases stayed unmatched. The germline V gene has CDR1 PRHDT and CDR2 FYEKMQ (reference sequence). The CDR3 DNA is TGTGCCAGCAGCCCCTCGACAGGGGGAGAGACCCAGTACTTC. This sequence encodes CASSPSTGGETQYF.

CDR3 region: CASSEGVRGTEAFF. Written as DNA, the CDR3 is TGTGCCAGCAGTGAAGGGGTGAGGGGGACTGAAGCTTTCTTT. The chain joins TRBV2 to TRBJ1-1, with D tentatively TRBD1 (6 bases). Germline values: CDR1 SNHLY, CDR2 FYNNEI. The CDR3 contains 14 residues. The V end lost 1 base, the J end lost 5 bases, and 11 bases lay between the germline ends.

In its sample, this clone was seen once. This rearrangement joins TRBV18 to TRBJ2-1, with 8 bases that match TRBD2. V shed 3 bases, J shed 7 bases, and the junction held 5 bases outside the gene matches. Germline V lookup: CDR1 KGHSH, CDR2 LQKENI. There are 14 residues in the CDR3. The CDR3, as DNA: TGTGCCAGCTCACCCGGGGGGGGCTTGAATGAGCAGTTCTTC. Its translation: CASSPGGGLNEQFF.

This clone was seen more than once but under ten times. V gene TRBV5-6 combines with J gene TRBJ2-7; 9 nucleotides align to TRBD1. From germline, CDR1 is SGHDT and CDR2 YYEEEE. V lost 7 bases, J lost 2 bases, and 4 bases stayed unmatched. The CDR3 consists of 13 residues. CDR3 sequence reads: CASFRDRAYEQYF. CDR3 nucleotide sequence: TGTGCCAGCTTCAGGGACAGGGCCTACGAGCAGTACTTC.

The table lists this clone with a few counts. The V gene is TRBV2, the J gene TRBJ1-5; the match to TRBD1 covers 10 bases. This CDR3 has 15 residues. Per the germline V gene, CDR1 is SNHLY and CDR2 is FYNNEI. Losses at the gene ends were 5 bases for V and 6 bases for J; bases not matched to a gene: 7. CDR3 sequence: CASSKMTGGGQPQHF. CDR3 sequence (DNA): TGTGCCAGCAGTAAGATGACAGGGGGCGGTCAGCCCCAGCATTTT.